This T cell receptor beta chain was captured in a study of regulatory T cells in long-lasting Graves disease. Time point given: newly diagnosed GD, antithyroid drugs for less than 3 months. Researchers made the TCR library from RNA that was extracted from PBMCs. This clonotype has only a few counts. Its antigen is undetermined. To make TCR beta libraries, researchers used iRepertoire HTBI primers and Arm-PCR of CDR3 regions. TCRdb reprocessed the multiplex PCR reads with MiXCR, giving one entry per CDR3 protein. Of over 350,000 distinct CDR3 sequences in the sample, around 15% were seen once. General study points: With persistent disease, TRBV28, TRBJ1-2 and TRBJ2-5 were the favored segments.

J gave up 7 bases and V 6 bases, and 7 bases lay outside the gene matches. The CDR3 totals 15 residues. Germline V gene sequence: CDR1 KGHSH, CDR2 LQKENI. The same sample was also studied in work on T cells in Graves' hyperthyroidism and ophthalmopathy. That source reports: The HTBI primer set was used in a first-round RT-PCR of the TCR CDR3.

The material was peripheral blood mononuclear cells (PBMCs), obtained at new diagnosis, from a patient treated with antithyroid drugs. This clonotype was sampled from a woman in her 50s with Graves disease. The rearrangement links TRBV18 to TRBJ2-1, with 12 bases identical to TRBD2. CDR3 coding DNA: TGTGCCAGCTCCCCGAGACTAGCGGGAGAAAATGAGCAGTTCTTC. Protein: CASSPRLAGENEQFF.